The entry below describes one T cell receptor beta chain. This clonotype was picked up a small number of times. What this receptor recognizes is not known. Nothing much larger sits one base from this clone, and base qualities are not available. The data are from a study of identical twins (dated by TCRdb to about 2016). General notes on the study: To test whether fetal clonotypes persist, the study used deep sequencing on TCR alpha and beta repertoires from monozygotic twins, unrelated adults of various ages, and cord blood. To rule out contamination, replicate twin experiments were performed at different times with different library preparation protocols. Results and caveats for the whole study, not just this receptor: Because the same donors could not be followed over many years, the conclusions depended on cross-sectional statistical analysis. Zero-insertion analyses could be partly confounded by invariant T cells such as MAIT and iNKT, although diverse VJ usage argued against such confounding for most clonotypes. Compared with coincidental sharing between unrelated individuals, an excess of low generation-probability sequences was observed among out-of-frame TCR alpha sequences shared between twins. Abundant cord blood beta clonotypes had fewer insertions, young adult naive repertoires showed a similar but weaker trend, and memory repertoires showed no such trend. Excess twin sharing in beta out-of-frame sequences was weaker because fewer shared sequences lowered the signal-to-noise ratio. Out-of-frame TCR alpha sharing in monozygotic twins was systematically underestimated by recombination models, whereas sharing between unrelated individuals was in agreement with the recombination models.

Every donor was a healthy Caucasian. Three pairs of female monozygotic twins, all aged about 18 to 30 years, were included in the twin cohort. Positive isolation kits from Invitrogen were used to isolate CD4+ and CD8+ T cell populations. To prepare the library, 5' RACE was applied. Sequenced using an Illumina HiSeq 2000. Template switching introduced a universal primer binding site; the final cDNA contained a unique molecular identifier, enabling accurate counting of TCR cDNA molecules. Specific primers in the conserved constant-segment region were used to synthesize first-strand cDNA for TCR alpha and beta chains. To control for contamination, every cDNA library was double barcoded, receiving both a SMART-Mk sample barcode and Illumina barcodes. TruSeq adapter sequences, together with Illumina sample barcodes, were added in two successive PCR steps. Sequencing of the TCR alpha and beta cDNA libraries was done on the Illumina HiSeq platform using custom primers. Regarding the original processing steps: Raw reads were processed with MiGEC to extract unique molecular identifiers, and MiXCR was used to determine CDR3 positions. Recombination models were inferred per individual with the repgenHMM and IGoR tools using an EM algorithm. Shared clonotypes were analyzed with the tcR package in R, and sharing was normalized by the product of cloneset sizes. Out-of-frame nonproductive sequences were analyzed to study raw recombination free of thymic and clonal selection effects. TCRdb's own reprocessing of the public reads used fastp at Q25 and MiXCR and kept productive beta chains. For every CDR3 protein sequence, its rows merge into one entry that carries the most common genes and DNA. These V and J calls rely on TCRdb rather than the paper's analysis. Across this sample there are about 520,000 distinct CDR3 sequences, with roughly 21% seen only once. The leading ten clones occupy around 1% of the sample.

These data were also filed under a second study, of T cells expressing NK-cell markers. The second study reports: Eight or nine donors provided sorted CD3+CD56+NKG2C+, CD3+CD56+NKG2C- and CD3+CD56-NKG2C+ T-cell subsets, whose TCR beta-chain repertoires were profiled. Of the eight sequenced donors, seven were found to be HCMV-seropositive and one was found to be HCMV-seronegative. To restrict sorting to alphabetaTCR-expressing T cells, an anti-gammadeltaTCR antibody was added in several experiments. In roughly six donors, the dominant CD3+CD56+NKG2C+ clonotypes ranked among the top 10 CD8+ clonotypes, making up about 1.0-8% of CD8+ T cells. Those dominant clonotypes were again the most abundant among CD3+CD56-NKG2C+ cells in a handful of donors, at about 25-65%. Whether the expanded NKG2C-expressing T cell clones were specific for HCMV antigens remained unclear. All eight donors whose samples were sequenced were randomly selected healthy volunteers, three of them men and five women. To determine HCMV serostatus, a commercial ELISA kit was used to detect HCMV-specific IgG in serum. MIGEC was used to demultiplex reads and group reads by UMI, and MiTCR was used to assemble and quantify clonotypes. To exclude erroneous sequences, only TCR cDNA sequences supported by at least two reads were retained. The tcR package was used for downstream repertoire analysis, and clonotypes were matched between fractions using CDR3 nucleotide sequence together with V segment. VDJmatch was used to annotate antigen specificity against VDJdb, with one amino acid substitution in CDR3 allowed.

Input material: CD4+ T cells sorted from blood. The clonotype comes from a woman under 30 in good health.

DNA sequence: TGTGCCATCAGTGGCGACAGGACCCGCTCCTACAATGAGCAGTTCTTC. It translates to CAISGDRTRSYNEQFF. The chain links TRBV10-3 with TRBJ2-1, with a tentative D gene TRBD1 over 6 matching bases. The CDR3 measures 16 amino acids from cysteine to phenylalanine. The retained sequence is limited to the CDR3, 48 bases, with the frame set at the first base. V was cut back by 4 bases and J by 0 bases, leaving a gap of 13 bases between them. As encoded in the germline V gene, CDR1 is ENHRY while CDR2 is SYGVKD.